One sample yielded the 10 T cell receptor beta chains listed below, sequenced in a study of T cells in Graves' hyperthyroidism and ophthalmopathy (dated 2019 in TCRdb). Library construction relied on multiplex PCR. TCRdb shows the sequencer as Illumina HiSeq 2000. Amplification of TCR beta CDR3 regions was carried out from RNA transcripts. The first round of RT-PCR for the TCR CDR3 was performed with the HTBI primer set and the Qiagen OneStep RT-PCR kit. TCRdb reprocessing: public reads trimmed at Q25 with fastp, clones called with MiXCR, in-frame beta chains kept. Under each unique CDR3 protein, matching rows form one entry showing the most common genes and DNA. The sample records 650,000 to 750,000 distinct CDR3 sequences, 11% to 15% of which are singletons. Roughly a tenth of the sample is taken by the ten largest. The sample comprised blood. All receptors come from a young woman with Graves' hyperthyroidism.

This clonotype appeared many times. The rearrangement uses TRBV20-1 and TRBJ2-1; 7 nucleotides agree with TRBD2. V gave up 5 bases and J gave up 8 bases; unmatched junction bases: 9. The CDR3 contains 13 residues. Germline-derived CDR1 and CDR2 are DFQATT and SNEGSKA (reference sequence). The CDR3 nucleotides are TGCAGTGCTGAGCGGGATCCCAGGGATGAGCAGTTCTTC. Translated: CSAERDPRDEQFF.

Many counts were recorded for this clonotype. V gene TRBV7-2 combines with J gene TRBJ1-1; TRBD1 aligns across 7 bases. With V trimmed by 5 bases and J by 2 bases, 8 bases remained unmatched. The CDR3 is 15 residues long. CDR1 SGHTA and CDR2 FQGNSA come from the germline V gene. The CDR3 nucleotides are TGTGCCAGCAGCCCTTGGACAGGTCCCAACACTGAAGCTTTCTTT. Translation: CASSPWTGPNTEAFF. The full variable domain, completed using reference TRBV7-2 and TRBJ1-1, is GAGVSQSPSNKVTEKGKDVELRCDPISGHTALYWYRQSLGQGLEFLIYFQGNSAPDKSGLPSDRFSAERTGGSVSTLTIQRTQQEDSAVYLCASSPWTGPNTEAFFGQGTRLTVV.

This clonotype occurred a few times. The CDR3 here is CATATGSTSYNEQFF. The CDR3 nucleotides read TGTGCCACCGCAACCGGGTCGACATCGTACAATGAGCAGTTCTTC. V usage is TRBV24-1 and J usage is TRBJ2-1, with no clear D. Germline V gene lookup returns CDR1 KGHDR and CDR2 SFDVKD. V gave up 9 bases and J gave up 4 bases, with 18 bases separating them. The CDR3 is 15 amino acids.

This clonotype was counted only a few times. The chain's CDR3 is CASSRTGSQLYNEQFF. The CDR3 DNA reads TGTGCCAGTAGTAGAACAGGGTCCCAACTCTACAATGAGCAGTTCTTC. The rearrangement uses TRBV19 and TRBJ2-1; maybe TRBD1 (6 bases). CDR1 is LNHDA and CDR2 is SQIVND in the germline V gene (reference sequence). The V gene lost 4 bases and the J gene lost 3 bases, with 16 bases spanning the gap. CDR3 length: 16 residues. Using reference TRBV19 and TRBJ2-1 for the parts outside the CDR3, the full variable domain is DGGITQSPKYLFRKEGQNVTLSCEQNLNHDAMYWYRQDPGQGLRLIYYSQIVNDFQKGDIAEGYSVSREKKESFPLTVTSAQKNPTAFYLCASSRTGSQLYNEQFFGPGTRLTVL.

The CDR3 region is CASSPRELNYGYTF. CDR3 coding DNA: TGTGCCAGCAGCCCCCGAGAGCTTAACTATGGCTACACCTTC. The V gene is TRBV7-6, the J gene TRBJ1-2; D is unresolved. V shed 5 bases and J shed 1 base, with 11 bases lying between them. Germline lookup yields CDR1 SGHVS and CDR2 FNYEAQ. The CDR3 runs to 14 residues.

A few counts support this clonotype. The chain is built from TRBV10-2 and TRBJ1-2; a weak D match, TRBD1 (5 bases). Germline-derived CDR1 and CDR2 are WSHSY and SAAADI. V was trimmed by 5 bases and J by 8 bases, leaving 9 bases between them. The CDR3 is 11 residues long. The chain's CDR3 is CASSQGRGYTF. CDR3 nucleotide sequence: TGCGCCAGCAGTCAGGGTAGGGGCTACACCTTC.

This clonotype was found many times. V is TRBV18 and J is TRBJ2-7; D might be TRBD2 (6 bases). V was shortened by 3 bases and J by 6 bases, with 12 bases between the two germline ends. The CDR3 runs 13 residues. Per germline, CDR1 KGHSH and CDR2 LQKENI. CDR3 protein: CASSPDYDLEQYF. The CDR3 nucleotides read TGTGCCAGCTCACCGGACTACGATCTCGAGCAGTACTTC. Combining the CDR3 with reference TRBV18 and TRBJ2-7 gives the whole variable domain NAGVMQNPRHLVRRRGQEARLRCSPMKGHSHVYWYRQLPEEGLKFMVYLQKENIIDESGMPKERFSAEFPKEGPSILRIQQVVRGDSAAYFCASSPDYDLEQYFGPGTRLTVT.

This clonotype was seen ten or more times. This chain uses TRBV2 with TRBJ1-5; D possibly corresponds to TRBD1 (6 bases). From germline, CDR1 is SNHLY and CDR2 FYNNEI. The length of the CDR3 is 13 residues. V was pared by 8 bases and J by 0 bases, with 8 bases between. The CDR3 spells CASRGGSNQPQHF. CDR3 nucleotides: TGTGCCAGCCGAGGGGGTAGCAATCAGCCCCAGCATTTT.

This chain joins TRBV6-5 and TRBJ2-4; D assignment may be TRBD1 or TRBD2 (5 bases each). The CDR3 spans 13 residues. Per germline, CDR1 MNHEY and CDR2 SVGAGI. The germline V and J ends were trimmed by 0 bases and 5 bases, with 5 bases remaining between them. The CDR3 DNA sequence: TGTGCCAGCAGTTACTCGGGGGAAAACATTCAGTACTTC. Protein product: CASSYSGENIQYF.

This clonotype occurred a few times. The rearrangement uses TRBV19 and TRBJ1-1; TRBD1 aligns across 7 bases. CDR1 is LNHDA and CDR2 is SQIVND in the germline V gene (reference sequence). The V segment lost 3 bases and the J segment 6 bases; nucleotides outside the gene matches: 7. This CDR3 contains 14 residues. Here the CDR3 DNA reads TGTGCCAGTAGTATCAACAGGGGAACCCCTGAAGCTTTCTTT. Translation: CASSINRGTPEAFF.